Presented here are 13 T cell receptor beta chains from one specimen sequenced in a study of Ad26.COV2.S vaccination and SARS-CoV-2 variants. Treatment noted: 15 to 20 received Ad26.COV2.S at low or high dose, single or two shots; about 5 received placebo; per-sample allocation not given. Sampling was done on day 63 after the first vaccine or placebo injection. Using immunoSEQ multiplex PCR, the repertoire was profiled, and TCRdb retains in-frame clones only, with some absent. Counted here are approximately 500,000 clones, 87% occurring once; the ten biggest clones make up around 13%. The sample in question was peripheral blood, obtained in a trial of Ad26.COV2.S vaccine versus placebo. Source of these receptors: a person between 18 and 60 years old who received the Ad26.COV2.S COVID-19 vaccine or a placebo.

The V call is TRBV30, the J call TRBJ1-4; tentative D call: TRBD1 (5 bases). The CDR3 consists of 18 residues. Trimming removed 4 bases from V and 3 bases from J, with 24 bases in between. Germline V gene lookup returns CDR1 GTSNPN and CDR2 SVGIG (reference sequence). This CDR3 is CAWTAPARRASPNEKLFF. The CDR3, as DNA: TGTGCCTGGACTGCCCCGGCCCGCAGGGCTTCTCCTAATGAAAAACTGTTTTTT.

The chain links TRBV5-1 to TRBJ2-5, with unresolved D. This CDR3 comprises 13 residues. The ends were cut back, 6 bases at V and 1 base at J, with 10 bases in the middle. The germline V gene encodes CDR1 SGHRS and CDR2 YFSETQ. CDR3 DNA: TGCGCCAGCACTGACATTTTCCAAGAGACCCAGTACTTC. The encoded protein is CASTDIFQETQYF.

The chain has TRBV5-6 and TRBJ2-6; D remains ambiguous. This CDR3 region has 12 residues. V lost 8 bases, J lost 2 bases, and 5 bases lay in between. Per the germline V gene, CDR1 is SGHDT and CDR2 is YYEEEE. CDR3 region: CASGAGANVLTF. The CDR3 region has the DNA TGTGCCAGTGGAGCTGGGGCCAACGTCCTGACTTTC.

The chain joins TRBV28 to TRBJ1-5; 9 nucleotides line up with TRBD1. In germline, CDR1 is MDHEN, CDR2 SYDVKM. The CDR3 has 18 amino acids. The V segment lost 5 bases and the J segment 2 bases; nucleotides outside the gene matches: 13. CDR3 loop: CASSTPTGGAWGNQPQHF. CDR3 sequence (DNA): TGTGCCAGCAGTACCCCAACAGGGGGCGCTTGGGGCAATCAGCCCCAGCATTTT.

The table lists this clone with a count of one. The chain has TRBV7-9 and TRBJ2-1; 11 nucleotides agree with TRBD2. The CDR3 spans 15 residues. Germline lookup yields CDR1 SEHNR and CDR2 FQNEAQ (reference sequence). Trimming at V came to 5 bases and at J to 8 bases, leaving 8 bases not matched to a gene. CDR3 region: CASSGSGRAIDEQFF. DNA for the CDR3: TGTGCCAGCAGCGGTAGCGGGAGGGCCATCGATGAGCAGTTCTTC.

This clone was counted only a few times. The V and J genes are TRBV7-9 and TRBJ2-7; the D gene is possibly TRBD1 (6 bases). V was trimmed by 5 bases and J by 1 base, leaving 9 bases between them. Germline V gene lookup returns CDR1 SEHNR and CDR2 FQNEAQ (reference sequence). The CDR3 loop spans 13 amino acids. Here the CDR3 DNA reads TGTGCCAGCAGCGTACAGGGTTCCTACGAGCAGTACTTC. It specifies CASSVQGSYEQYF.

This rearrangement joins TRBV4-3 to TRBJ2-7, with TRBD1 matching 12 bases. The germline gives CDR1 LGHNA, CDR2 YSLEER. This CDR3 has 16 residues. V shed 3 bases, J shed 6 bases, and the junction held 9 bases outside the gene matches. The CDR3 region has the DNA TGCGCCAGCAGCCAGGAACCGGGACAGGGGGCTTTCGAGCAGTACTTC. Amino acids: CASSQEPGQGAFEQYF.

The genes are TRBV6-5 and TRBJ2-1; 11 bases line up with TRBD2. Trimming cost V 8 bases and J 8 bases; bases outside gene matches: 8. CDR1 MNHEY and CDR2 SVGAGI come from the germline V gene. CDR3 length: 14 amino acids. For the CDR3, the DNA is TGTGCCAGCGCGTTAGCGGGAGGGAACGATGAGCAGTTCTTC. Translated: CASALAGGNDEQFF.

The V gene is TRBV6-5, the J gene TRBJ1-1, with D possibly TRBD1 on 5 matching bases. In germline, CDR1 is MNHEY, CDR2 SVGAGI. CDR3 length equals 15 residues. V was shortened by 7 bases and J by 5 bases, with 20 bases between the two germline ends. CDR3 protein: CASTRKPEGTTEAFF. CDR3 bases: TGTGCCAGCACCCGAAAGCCCGAGGGGACGACTGAAGCTTTCTTT.

This clone showed up just once. The rearrangement links TRBV28 to TRBJ2-3; 9 bases are shared with TRBD2. V lost 7 bases and J lost 5; bases outside the gene matches: 10. The germline V gene encodes CDR1 MDHEN and CDR2 SYDVKM. This CDR3 is 15 amino acids long. The CDR3 sequence: CASTQSGRLGDTQYF. DNA for the CDR3: TGTGCCAGCACACAGAGCGGGAGGTTGGGAGATACGCAGTATTTT. The full variable domain, completed using reference TRBV28 and TRBJ2-3, is DVKVTQSSRYLVKRTGEKVFLECVQDMDHENMFWYRQDPGLGLRLIYFSYDVKMKEKGDIPEGYSVSREKKERFSLILESASTNQTSMYLCASTQSGRLGDTQYFGPGTRLTVL.

The V call is TRBV5-5, the J call TRBJ1-4; D remains ambiguous. V was trimmed by 4 bases and J by 2 bases, leaving 15 bases between them. The CDR3 is 16 amino acids. Per the germline V gene, CDR1 is SGHKS and CDR2 is YYEKEE (reference sequence). The DNA of the CDR3 is TGTGCCAGCAGCGCGGCAGATCTTTGGACTAATGAAAAACTGTTTTTT. Translating gives CASSAADLWTNEKLFF. The variable domain in full, completed from reference TRBV5-5 and TRBJ1-4, reads DAGVTQSPTHLIKTRGQQVTLRCSPISGHKSVSWYQQVLGQGPQFIFQYYEKEERGRGNFPDRFSARQFPNYSSELNVNALLLGDSALYLCASSAADLWTNEKLFFGSGTQLSVL.

This chain uses TRBV28 with TRBJ2-6, with D tentatively TRBD1 (6 bases). The germline gives CDR1 MDHEN, CDR2 SYDVKM. The V end lost 4 bases, the J end lost 0 bases, and 19 bases lay between the germline ends. This CDR3 is 19 amino acids long. This CDR3 reads CASSSWPGQEDSGANVLTF. The CDR3 DNA reads TGTGCCAGCAGTTCTTGGCCGGGACAAGAAGACTCTGGGGCCAACGTCCTGACTTTC.

The gene calls are TRBV6-5 and TRBJ2-7, with 14 bases that match TRBD2. The ends lost 2 bases at V and 5 bases at J; junction bases unmatched: 2. CDR3 size: 15 residues. Germline CDR1 MNHEY, CDR2 SVGAGI. CDR3 sequence: CASSYGTSGSNEQYF. CDR3 bases: TGTGCCAGCAGTTACGGGACTAGCGGGAGTAACGAGCAGTACTTC.